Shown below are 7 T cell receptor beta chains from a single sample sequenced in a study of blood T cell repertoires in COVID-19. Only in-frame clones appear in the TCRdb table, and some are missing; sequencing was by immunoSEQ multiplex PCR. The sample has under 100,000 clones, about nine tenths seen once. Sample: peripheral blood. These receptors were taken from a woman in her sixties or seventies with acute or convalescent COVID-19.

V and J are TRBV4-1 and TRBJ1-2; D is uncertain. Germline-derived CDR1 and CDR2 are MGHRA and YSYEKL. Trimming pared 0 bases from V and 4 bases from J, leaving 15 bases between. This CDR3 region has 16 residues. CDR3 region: CASSQDEEGVRYGYTF. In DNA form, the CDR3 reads TGCGCCAGCAGCCAAGATGAGGAGGGTGTACGCTATGGCTACACCTTC.

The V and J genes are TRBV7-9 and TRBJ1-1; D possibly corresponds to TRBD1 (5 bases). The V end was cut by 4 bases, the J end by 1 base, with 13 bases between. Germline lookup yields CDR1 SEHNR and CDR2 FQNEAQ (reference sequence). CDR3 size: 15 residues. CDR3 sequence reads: CASSYADRRNTEAFF. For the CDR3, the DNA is TGTGCCAGCAGCTACGCCGACAGAAGGAACACTGAAGCTTTCTTT.

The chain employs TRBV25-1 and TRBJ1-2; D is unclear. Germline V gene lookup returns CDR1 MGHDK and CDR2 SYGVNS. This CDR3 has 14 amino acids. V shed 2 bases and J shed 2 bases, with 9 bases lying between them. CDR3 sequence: CASSERRQNYGYTF. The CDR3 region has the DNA TGTGCCAGCAGTGAAAGGCGGCAGAACTATGGCTACACCTTC.

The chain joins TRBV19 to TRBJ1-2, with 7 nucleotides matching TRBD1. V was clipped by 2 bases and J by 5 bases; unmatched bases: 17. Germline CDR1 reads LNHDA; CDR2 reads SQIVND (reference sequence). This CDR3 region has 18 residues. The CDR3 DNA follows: TGTGCCAGTAGTATATCCCGGGCAGGGGGTTCACGGAAGTATGGCTACACCTTC. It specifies CASSISRAGGSRKYGYTF.

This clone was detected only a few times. Here the CDR3 reads CASYGQGLVTEAFF. In nucleotides, the CDR3 is TGTGCCAGCTACGGGCAGGGGTTGGTCACTGAAGCTTTCTTT. The chain has TRBV2 and TRBJ1-1; the D gene is possibly TRBD1 (6 bases). The CDR3 has 14 amino acids. The V gene lost 8 bases and the J gene lost 4 bases, with 17 bases spanning the gap. CDR1 is SNHLY, CDR2 FYNNEI, per germline.

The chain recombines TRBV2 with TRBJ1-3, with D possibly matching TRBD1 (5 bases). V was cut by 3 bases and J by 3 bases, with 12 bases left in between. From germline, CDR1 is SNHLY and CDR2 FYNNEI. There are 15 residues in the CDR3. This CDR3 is CASSDLWDFGNTIYF. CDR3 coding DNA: TGTGCCAGCAGTGATCTGTGGGACTTTGGAAACACCATATATTTT. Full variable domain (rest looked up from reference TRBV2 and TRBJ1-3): EPEVTQTPSHQVTQMGQEVILRCVPISNHLYFYWYRQILGQKVEFLVSFYNNEISEKSEIFDDQFSVERPDGSNFTLKIRSTKLEDSAMYFCASSDLWDFGNTIYFGEGSWLTVV.

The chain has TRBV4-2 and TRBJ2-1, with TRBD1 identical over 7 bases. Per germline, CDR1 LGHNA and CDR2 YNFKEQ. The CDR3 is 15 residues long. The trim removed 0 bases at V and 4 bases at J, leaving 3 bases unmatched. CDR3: CASSQDEGQYNEQFF. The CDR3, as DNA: TGTGCCAGCAGCCAAGATGAGGGACAGTACAATGAGCAGTTCTTC.